The rows below give T cell receptor beta chains drawn from one sample of a study of blood T cells in healthy people across ages. TCRdb recomputed calls from the 5' RACE reads with MiXCR, one row per CDR3 protein. The repertoire has approximately 1.5 million distinct CDR3 sequences, 35% to 45% of them found once; the top ten carry around 4%. Sequencing was carried out using blood. Every receptor here comes from a woman under 30 in good health. The CDR3 runs from the conserved cysteine through the conserved F or W. The D gene is left open where the match is weak. Clone size is given for some rows only: seen once, a few or many times, or a class if the clone is expanded.

v_call	clone_size	j_call	d_call	cdr3_aa	cdr3_nt
TRBV28	few	TRBJ2-1	TRBD1	CASSRAGTGDYNEQFF	TGTGCCAGCAGCCGCGCCGGGACAGGGGATTACAATGAGCAGTTCTTC
TRBV5-1	NA	TRBJ2-3	TRBD2	CASTLAGVADTQYF	TGCGCCAGCACCCTAGCGGGAGTTGCAGATACGCAGTATTTT
TRBV7-2	NA	TRBJ2-5	TRBD2	CASSFLAGGPGNEQYF	TGTGCCAGCAGCTTTCTCGCGGGAGGGCCAGGAAATGAGCAGTACTTC
TRBV6-5	NA	TRBJ1-1	TRBD1	CASSSPGQGGRGEAFF	TGTGCCAGCAGTTCACCGGGACAGGGGGGGCGCGGTGAAGCTTTCTTT
TRBV7-2	NA	TRBJ1-5	TRBD1	CASSSGQGKANQPQHF	TGTGCCAGCAGCTCGGGACAGGGGAAGGCAAATCAGCCCCAGCATTTT
TRBV12-3/TRBV12-4	few	TRBJ1-6	NA	CASSFDRNSPLHF	TGTGCCAGCAGTTTTGACCGAAATTCACCCCTCCACTTT
TRBV12-3/TRBV12-4	NA	TRBJ1-4	NA	CASSLREPNEKLFF	TGTGCCAGCAGTCTCCGGGAGCCTAATGAAAAACTGTTTTTT
TRBV12-3/TRBV12-4	NA	TRBJ1-5	NA	CASSLGAGIGQPQHF	TGTGCCAGCAGTTTAGGGGCAGGCATTGGGCAGCCCCAGCATTTT
TRBV20-1	few	TRBJ2-1	NA	CSANPTSNNEQFF	TGCAGTGCTAACCCCACTAGCAACAATGAGCAGTTCTTC
TRBV20-1	once	TRBJ2-1	TRBD2	CSARGASGKRNEQFF	TGCAGTGCTAGAGGTGCTAGCGGGAAGCGGAATGAGCAGTTCTTC
TRBV5-1	few	TRBJ1-2	NA	CASSPGPDNFYGYTF	TGCGCCAGCAGCCCTGGGCCGGACAACTTCTATGGCTACACCTTC
TRBV5-1	few	TRBJ1-1	TRBD1	CASSDIQGGNTEAFF	TGCGCCAGCAGCGATATACAGGGGGGGAACACTGAAGCTTTCTTT
TRBV12-3/TRBV12-4	few	TRBJ2-3	NA	CASSFRRGGDTDTQYF	TGTGCCAGCAGTTTTAGGCGGGGAGGCGACACAGATACGCAGTATTTT
TRBV24-1	NA	TRBJ2-1	NA	CATSDSDRNYNEQFF	TGTGCCACCAGTGACTCCGACAGGAATTACAATGAGCAGTTCTTC
TRBV24-1	few	TRBJ1-2	NA	CATSDTGAYYGYTF	TGTGCCACCAGTGACACCGGGGCCTACTATGGCTACACCTTC